These T cell receptor beta chains were read from a single sample in a study of CD8+ T cells in alopecia areata. Profiled with immunoSEQ multiplex PCR; TCRdb holds only in-frame clones, not every one. The table lists around 100,000 clones, about 60% of them singletons, with 16% in the top ten. This specimen was CD8+ T cells sorted from blood, taken at approximately week 56, from a patient treated with tofacitinib. These receptors all come from a human donor with alopecia areata. CDR3s include the opening cysteine and the closing phenylalanine or tryptophan. A D gene is named only where the DNA matches it firmly. Part of the rows lack a size; the others show once, few, many or a class for expanded clones.

D: .
J: TRBJ1-2
V: TRBV9
size: .
DNA: TGTGCCAGCAGCGTAGGCCAGGGGAACTATGGCTACACCTTC
CDR3: CASSVGQGNYGYTF

D: TRBD1
J: TRBJ1-5
V: TRBV30
size: .
DNA: TGTGCCTGGAGTGTACGGGGACAGGGCAATCAGCCCCAGCATTTT
CDR3: CAWSVRGQGNQPQHF

D: TRBD1
J: TRBJ2-1
V: TRBV7-2
size: few
DNA: TGTGCCAGCAGCCCGTCCGGGACAGGGGGCCGGAATGAGCAGTTCTTC
CDR3: CASSPSGTGGRNEQFF

D: .
J: TRBJ2-3
V: TRBV19
size: few
DNA: TGTGCCACCGAAGCGAGCGCGGGGGCCGGTACGCAGTATTTT
CDR3: CATEASAGAGTQYF

D: .
J: TRBJ2-1
V: TRBV6-6
size: medium-sized
DNA: TGTGCCAGCGGACGTCCCTACAATGAGCAGTTCTTC
CDR3: CASGRPYNEQFF

D: .
J: TRBJ2-7
V: TRBV30
size: .
DNA: TGTGCCTGCCTAAAATACACAGCCTACGAGCAGTACTTC
CDR3: CACLKYTAYEQYF

D: TRBD1
J: TRBJ2-7
V: TRBV10-3
size: once
DNA: TGTGCCATCAAAAGACAGGGGGCGGACGAGCAGTACTTC
CDR3: CAIKRQGADEQYF

D: TRBD1
J: TRBJ1-4
V: TRBV7-9
size: .
DNA: TGTGCCAGCAGCTTAGCCGGGGCAGGGGGACTTAATGAAAAACTGTTTTTT
CDR3: CASSLAGAGGLNEKLFF

D: .
J: TRBJ2-7
V: TRBV2
size: .
DNA: TGTGCCAGCAGTGAGGAACCGCCGGGATCCTACGAGCAGTACTTC
CDR3: CASSEEPPGSYEQYF

D: .
J: TRBJ1-5
V: TRBV6-5
size: once
DNA: TGTGCCAGCAGCTACTACCCAGAACCAAATCAGCCCCAGCATTTT
CDR3: CASSYYPEPNQPQHF

D: .
J: TRBJ1-5
V: TRBV7-4
size: once
DNA: TGTGCCAGCAGCTTAGACGGTCACCTTGGCGGCAATCAGCCCCAGCATTTT
CDR3: CASSLDGHLGGNQPQHF

D: TRBD2
J: TRBJ2-1
V: TRBV7-8
size: few
DNA: TGTGCCAGCAGCTACCAGCGGGAGTCCTACAATGAGCAGTTCTTC
CDR3: CASSYQRESYNEQFF

D: TRBD2
J: TRBJ2-5
V: TRBV6-6
size: .
DNA: TGTGCCAGCACCTATTACGGGGGGGAGACCCAGTACTTC
CDR3: CASTYYGGETQYF

D: .
J: TRBJ2-1
V: TRBV30
size: .
DNA: TGTGCCTGGGAGAACAGTGGGGCCTACAATGAGCAGTTCTTC
CDR3: CAWENSGAYNEQFF

D: .
J: TRBJ2-7
V: TRBV30
size: .
DNA: TGTGCCTGGAGTGAGGGGACCGGGGGCAACGAGCAGTACTTC
CDR3: CAWSEGTGGNEQYF

D: TRBD1
J: TRBJ1-1
V: TRBV5-1
size: .
DNA: TGCGCCAGCAGGGCGTCAGGGGGCGTCGGCACTGAAGCTTTCTTT
CDR3: CASRASGGVGTEAFF

D: TRBD1
J: TRBJ1-1
V: TRBV29-1
size: .
DNA: TGCAGCGCCGGGACAGGGGGGGAAGCTTTCTTT
CDR3: CSAGTGGEAFF

D: TRBD2
J: TRBJ2-1
V: TRBV5-1
size: .
DNA: TGCGCCAGCAGCTGGGGGGGAGAGGAACCAAGGCAGTTCTTC
CDR3: CASSWGGEEPRQFF

D: .
J: TRBJ1-2
V: TRBV9
size: .
DNA: TGTGCCACCCGGAGGGGCCTAGGCGGGGGCTACACCTTC
CDR3: CATRRGLGGGYTF

D: TRBD2
J: TRBJ2-7
V: TRBV19
size: .
DNA: TGTGCCAGTAGCCCGGGTTCGGGGGGGAGATACGAGCAGTACTTC
CDR3: CASSPGSGGRYEQYF

D: TRBD1
J: TRBJ1-4
V: TRBV13
size: once
DNA: TGTGCCAGCAGCTTCGCCAGGGGGATGGAGGAAAAACTGTTTTTT
CDR3: CASSFARGMEEKLFF

D: .
J: TRBJ2-3
V: TRBV9
size: few
DNA: TGTGCCAGCAGCGAGGGTGGACCAGGGGCATGGGATACGCAGTATTTT
CDR3: CASSEGGPGAWDTQYF

D: .
J: TRBJ2-5
V: TRBV4-1
size: .
DNA: TGCGCCAGCAGCCTGGACTCAATTCAAGAGACCCAGTACTTC
CDR3: CASSLDSIQETQYF

D: .
J: TRBJ2-7
V: TRBV29-1
size: .
DNA: TGCAGCGTTCCATCTCATGACTCCTACGAGCAGTACTTC
CDR3: CSVPSHDSYEQYF

D: TRBD1
J: TRBJ1-1
V: TRBV13
size: .
DNA: TGTGCCAGCAGCAGGGGACAGACAGAAGCTTTCTTT
CDR3: CASSRGQTEAFF

D: .
J: TRBJ1-1
V: TRBV6-5
size: .
DNA: TGTGCCAGCAGTTATTCCCTTAACACTGAAGCTTTCTTT
CDR3: CASSYSLNTEAFF

D: .
J: TRBJ1-4
V: TRBV18
size: .
DNA: TGTGCCAGCTCACCAAACGGCCCTAATGAAAAACTGTTTTTT
CDR3: CASSPNGPNEKLFF

D: TRBD1
J: TRBJ2-5
V: TRBV29-1
size: .
DNA: TGCAGCGCAGAGGACAGGGGGTGGGAGACCCAGTACTTC
CDR3: CSAEDRGWETQYF

D: TRBD2
J: TRBJ2-1
V: TRBV7-9
size: few
DNA: TGTGCCAGCAGCTTGAGTAGCGGGGAAGACAATGAGCAGTTCTTC
CDR3: CASSLSSGEDNEQFF

D: TRBD1
J: TRBJ1-5
V: TRBV5-6
size: .
DNA: TGTGCCAGCAGCTGGGGGACAGGAAACAATCAGCCCCAGCATTTT
CDR3: CASSWGTGNNQPQHF

D: TRBD2
J: TRBJ2-3
V: TRBV7-9
size: few
DNA: TGTGCCAGCAGCCACCAAAGCGGGGGGGCGACAGATACGCAGTATTTT
CDR3: CASSHQSGGATDTQYF

D: .
J: TRBJ2-1
V: TRBV10-3
size: .
DNA: TGTGCCATCAGTGAGGCAGGGCTTCTCTACAATGAGCAGTTCTTC
CDR3: CAISEAGLLYNEQFF

D: .
J: TRBJ1-2
V: TRBV4-1
size: .
DNA: TGCGCCAGCAGCCAAGTCGCAGGGGCTAACTATGGCTACACCTTC
CDR3: CASSQVAGANYGYTF

D: .
J: TRBJ2-3
V: TRBV30
size: few
DNA: TGTGCCTGGCATCCCACAGATACGCAGTATTTT
CDR3: CAWHPTDTQYF

D: TRBD2
J: TRBJ2-2
V: TRBV29-1
size: .
DNA: TGCAGCGTTGAAGGGACTAGCGGGGGCACCGGGGAGCTGTTTTTT
CDR3: CSVEGTSGGTGELFF

D: .
J: TRBJ2-1
V: TRBV4-1
size: .
DNA: TGCGCCAGCAGCCAAGATAACGGGGACACCTACAATGAGCAGTTCTTC
CDR3: CASSQDNGDTYNEQFF

D: .
J: TRBJ2-6
V: TRBV11-3
size: .
DNA: TGTGCCAGCAGCGCATATGAGGGGTATGGGGCCAACGTCCTGACTTTC
CDR3: CASSAYEGYGANVLTF

D: .
J: TRBJ1-6
V: TRBV2
size: .
DNA: TGTGCCAGCAGTGAAAATTTACGGGGGAAGAATTCACCCCTCCACTTT
CDR3: CASSENLRGKNSPLHF

D: TRBD1
J: TRBJ1-5
V: TRBV19
size: .
DNA: TGTGCCAGTAATACAGGGACAGGGGGCTATAATCAGCCCCAGCATTTT
CDR3: CASNTGTGGYNQPQHF

D: .
J: TRBJ2-7
V: TRBV11-2
size: .
DNA: TGTGCCAGCAGCGCAAGCAGCCTCGAGCAGTACTTC
CDR3: CASSASSLEQYF

D: .
J: TRBJ2-5
V: TRBV7-9
size: .
DNA: TGTGCCAGCAGCTTGGGCCAGGAGACCCAGTACTTC
CDR3: CASSLGQETQYF

D: .
J: TRBJ2-6
V: TRBV27
size: .
DNA: TGTGCCAGCAGTTTAATAGCGGGGGCCAACGTCCTGACTTTC
CDR3: CASSLIAGANVLTF

D: .
J: TRBJ2-1
V: TRBV7-9
size: medium-sized
DNA: TGTGCCAGCAGCTTAGACGGGGGAGGCCTCAATGAGCAGTTCTTC
CDR3: CASSLDGGGLNEQFF

D: .
J: TRBJ1-1
V: TRBV10-3
size: .
DNA: TGTGCCATCAGTGACCCCGACAGATCCCTTGAAGCTTTCTTT
CDR3: CAISDPDRSLEAFF

D: .
J: TRBJ2-1
V: TRBV2
size: few
DNA: TGTGCCAATAGTGGGGGATACAATGAGCAGTTCTTC
CDR3: CANSGGYNEQFF

D: TRBD1
J: TRBJ1-2
V: TRBV29-1
size: .
DNA: TGCAGCGTCCTTGACAGGGCTATTATCTATGGCTACACCTTC
CDR3: CSVLDRAIIYGYTF

D: TRBD1
J: TRBJ2-1
V: TRBV5-1
size: .
DNA: TGCGCCAGCAGTGCCGGGACAGGGTATGAGCAGTTCTTC
CDR3: CASSAGTGYEQFF

D: .
J: TRBJ2-5
V: TRBV6-5
size: few
DNA: TGTGCCAGCAGTTACCGCCGTGACAGATACCAAGAGACCCAGTACTTC
CDR3: CASSYRRDRYQETQYF

D: TRBD1
J: TRBJ1-5
V: TRBV27
size: .
DNA: TGTGCCAGCAGTCCACGGGACAGGGCCAATCAGCCCCAGCATTTT
CDR3: CASSPRDRANQPQHF

D: TRBD2
J: TRBJ2-7
V: TRBV7-9
size: .
DNA: TGTGCCAGCAGTGGGACTAGCGGGGGGCCTTACTCCTACGAGCAGTACTTC
CDR3: CASSGTSGGPYSYEQYF